Below, one T cell receptor beta chain is given with its context. This clonotype showed up many times. Its antigen has not been determined. Base qualities are not provided; no much larger clone lies one nucleotide away. The library was obtained by RACE. The data were produced on a NextSeq 500. Library preparation attached unique molecular identifiers to individual cDNA molecules for quantitative, reproducible TCR counting. From the authors' description of their analysis: A median of around 100,000 TCRs per sample was observed, with a range of roughly 20,000 to 700,000. The Decombinator software suite was used to annotate the V, J and CDR3 of the TCR reads. To make PS versus PT1 abundance plots, every sample was subsampled to the same number of TCRs (28,000). Expanded TCRs were defined as absent before sensitization and observed at least eight times at the 2-week time point. Clones were called with MiXCR by TCRdb after fastp trimmed the public reads at Q25, and only in-frame beta chains were retained. Identical CDR3 proteins give one entry, which carries the most common genes and DNA. The V and J calls and clone size come from TCRdb's table, not from the authors' own analysis. Here the sample has about 77,000 distinct CDR3 sequences; 8.5% to 10% occur a single time. Approximately 1.5% of the sample is held by the ten biggest clonotypes.

The CDR3 goes from the cysteine to the phenylalanine over 20 residues. CDR3 DNA is the only sequence kept; it has 60 bases, read in frame from the first base. Sequences MNHNY (CDR1) and SVGAGI (CDR2) are obtained from the germline V gene (reference sequence). For this chain, trimming is 0 bases at the V end and 7 bases at the J end, and the number of junction bases without a gene match is 18. These data belong to a study of human T cells and chemical hapten exposure (dated by TCRdb to 2020 to 2023). With respect to the entire study: Libraries were pooled for sequencing, and per-sample TCR yields varied mainly because of small differences in library volumes within the pool. In alopecia patients, the study followed how the peripheral blood TCR repertoire changed in vivo over primary and secondary sensitization to diphenylcyclopropenone (DPC), a hapten. Both TCR alpha and TCR beta chains were sequenced from each blood RNA sample.

The research as a whole found: DPC sensitization did not change the number of TCRs with a frequency above 1 in 1000, and there was no evidence of changes in global repertoire structure. Repeated subsampling changed both the strength of the expansion versus patch-test correlation and the threshold at which the correlation became significant.

This specimen's time point label, interpreted: healthy volunteer bleed at 6 weeks. Unfractionated whole blood was collected in Tempus Blood RNA tubes, and total RNA was extracted from that blood. About 5 healthy volunteers were used as TCR sequencing controls and were bled at day 0, 2 weeks and 6 weeks. The V and J segments used are TRBV6-6 and TRBJ1-6, with 7 bases in between that match TRBD1. The sample was whole blood. This TCR derives from a female donor in good health. Some clones in this sample may be carry-over from other donors' samples. CDR3 sequence: CASSYSFIGYRTGENSPLHF. The sequenced DNA: TGTGCCAGCAGTTACTCTTTTATAGGTTACCGGACAGGAGAGAATTCACCCCTCCACTTT.